This TCR beta chain derives from a study of tumor-infiltrating lymphocytes in primary liver carcinoma. Study background: Participating patients were men and women between 30 and 69 years old. Each of the growths was stage T1-T3 N0M0, extending roughly 4.2 to 10 cm across. Study results and limitations: Blood trailed tumors significantly in top-250-clone fraction (p = 0.039).

Synthesis of TCR beta cDNA was carried out from around 540 ng total RNA with a constant-region primer. A slightly modified ARM-PCR protocol with three nested multiplex PCR rounds produced these TCR beta libraries. The opening two PCR rounds, approximately 10 cycles each, paired TRBV1-TRBV30 forward primers with a C-beta reverse primer. TCRdb itself ran the multiplex PCR reads through MiXCR, one entry per CDR3 protein. This repertoire shows roughly 36,000 distinct CDR3 sequences, more than 70% found once; its top ten account for 35% to 45%. Trimming took off 5 bases at V and 9 bases at J, with 17 bases between the two ends. The length of the CDR3 is 13 residues. Germline loops: CDR1 SQVTM, CDR2 ANQGSEA. A note on this clonotype: No antigen is known for it.

Scientists recovered RNA and DNA together from approximately 20-30 mg of unsorted bulk tissue. The gene calls are TRBV29-1 and TRBJ1-5, with D unclear. Sequencing input: tumor-adjacent normal liver tissue. The TCR comes from a man aged 40-50 years with primary liver carcinoma and hepatitis B virus infection. As DNA, the CDR3 is TGCAGCGTTTTGGAACAGTCCAGTCTGCCCCAGCATTTT. The encoded protein is CSVLEQSSLPQHF.